The text below deals with one TCR beta chain. What it recognizes is unknown. This specimen belongs to a study of cytomegalovirus exposure and HLA in healthy donors. General study points: Usually a TCR sequence was rare, but some public TCRs were found in many donors. Cytomegalovirus-associated TCR beta chains were listed, numbering some 170. The tendency of first-cohort TCR clusters to co-occur in the roughly 120 validation repertoires was the finding of a later analysis.

Using immunoSEQ multiplex PCR, the repertoire was profiled, and TCRdb retains in-frame clones only, with some absent. The sample includes about 220,000 clones, 80% to 95% of them seen just once. Germline V gene lookup returns CDR1 SGHDT and CDR2 YYEEEE. CDR3 length equals 14 residues. V shed 4 bases, J shed 8 bases, and the junction held 10 bases outside the gene matches. The donors formed part of the approximately 120-subject validation cohort, distinct from the roughly 630-subject first cohort. The sample comprised PBMCs. The chain uses TRBV5-6 and TRBJ1-2, with 8 positions matching TRBD1. The TCR originated in a woman younger than 30 in good health and CMV-seronegative. The chain's CDR3 is CASSTTGQGGGYTF. CDR3 in DNA: TGTGCCAGCAGCACCACAGGACAGGGTGGAGGCTACACCTTC. The complete variable domain, with remaining parts taken from reference TRBV5-6 and TRBJ1-2, reads DAGVTQSPTHLIKTRGQQVTLRCSPKSGHDTVSWYQQALGQGPQFIFQYYEEEERQRGNFPDRFSGHQFPNYSSELNVNALLLGDSALYLCASSTTGQGGGYTFGSGTRLTVV.